The TCR beta chain described here comes from a study of T cell repertoires and HLA-DP antigens. The wider study: In vitro CD4+ alloreactivity was against HeLa-presented HLA-DP.

Average purity of the negatively selected CD4+ T cells was 97.7%. The table came from immunoSEQ multiplex PCR; TCRdb's copy has only in-frame clones and leaves some out. The sample has approximately 90,000 clones; about nine tenths are singletons. Turning to this clone: Antigen unknown.

CDR1 WNHNN and CDR2 SYGVQD come from the germline V gene (reference sequence). The CDR3 has 13 residues. The germline V and J ends were trimmed by 6 bases and 6 bases, with 15 bases remaining between them. The chain links TRBV10-1 to TRBJ2-7, with D possibly TRBD1 on 6 matching bases. The clonotype comes from a man in his fifties or sixties in good health and CMV-seronegative. The source material was CD4+ T cells from PBMCs. The CDR3 here is CASRAGKGGEQYF. The CDR3 coding sequence is TGCGCCAGCAGGGCAGGGAAAGGGGGCGAGCAGTACTTC.